This T cell receptor beta chain was profiled in a study of CD8+ T cells in alopecia areata. On the study more broadly: Graft recipients were approximately 6-11-week-old female C3H/HeJ mice, and donor skin originated from approximately 6-12-month-old C3H/HeJ mice with spontaneous alopecia.

The CDR3 length is 18 residues. J gave up 2 bases and V 2 bases, and 6 bases lay outside the gene matches. Germline CDR1 reads NNHNN; CDR2 reads SYGAGS (reference sequence). Details on this clone: The translated DNA and TCRdb's protein are not identical at residue 15; the protein here was translated from the DNA. The gene symbols are mouse symbols. The read ends 3 residues shy of where the CDR3 ends; the end is completed using the germline J gene.

cDNA serving as the sequencing template came from extracted, reverse transcribed RNA. Sequencing was performed with immunoSEQ multiplex PCR; in TCRdb, only in-frame clones are kept and a portion is missing. This sample carries approximately 2,000 clones and no singletons, and roughly half goes to the top ten. This chain links TRBV13-2 with TRBJ1-6, with TRBD1 identical over 11 bases. Being an ORF, TRBJ1-6 has a function that is uncertain. This TCR was sampled from a C3H/HeJ mouse with alopecia areata. MHC haplotype of the mouse line: H2-k. Sequences were obtained from lesional skin. The DNA read from the CDR3 is TGTGCCAGCGGTGACGCGGACAGGGGGCATCCCTATAATTCGCCC. It codes for CASGDADRGHPYNSP. The CDR3 as a whole reads CASGDADRGHPYNSPLYF.